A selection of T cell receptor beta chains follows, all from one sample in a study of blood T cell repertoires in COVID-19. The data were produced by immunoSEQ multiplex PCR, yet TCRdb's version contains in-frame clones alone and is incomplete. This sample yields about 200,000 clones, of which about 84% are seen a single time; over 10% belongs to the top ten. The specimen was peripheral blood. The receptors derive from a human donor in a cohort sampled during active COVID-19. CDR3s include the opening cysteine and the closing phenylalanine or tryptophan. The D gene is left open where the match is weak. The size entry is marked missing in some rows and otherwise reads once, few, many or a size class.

cdr3_aa: CASSSTGARNQPQHF; cdr3_nt: TGTGCCAGCAGCTCTACAGGGGCCCGTAATCAGCCCCAGCATTTT; v_call: TRBV7-8; j_call: TRBJ1-5; d_call: TRBD1; clone_size: .
cdr3_aa: CASSEPGLRVTDTQYF; cdr3_nt: TGTGCCAGCAGCGAACCGGGACTAAGGGTCACAGATACGCAGTATTTT; v_call: TRBV6-2/TRBV6-3; j_call: TRBJ2-3; d_call: TRBD2; clone_size: .
cdr3_aa: CASSLVREGQPQHF; cdr3_nt: TGTGCCAGCAGCTTAGTCAGGGAAGGTCAGCCCCAGCATTTT; v_call: TRBV7-8; j_call: TRBJ1-5; d_call: .; clone_size: .
cdr3_aa: CASSPTRDRSGAADTQYF; cdr3_nt: TGTGCCAGCTCACCGACTCGGGACAGGTCTGGGGCGGCAGATACGCAGTATTTT; v_call: TRBV18; j_call: TRBJ2-3; d_call: TRBD1; clone_size: .
cdr3_aa: CATSIEGWGTDGYTF; cdr3_nt: TGTGCCACCAGCATCGAGGGATGGGGAACGGATGGCTACACCTTC; v_call: TRBV15; j_call: TRBJ1-2; d_call: .; clone_size: .
cdr3_aa: CASSRRRMNTEAFF; cdr3_nt: TGTGCCAGCTCTCGCAGAAGAATGAACACTGAAGCTTTCTTT; v_call: TRBV27; j_call: TRBJ1-1; d_call: .; clone_size: few
cdr3_aa: CASSRGHVRQPQHF; cdr3_nt: TGTGCCAGCAGCCGGGGACACGTGAGGCAGCCCCAGCATTTT; v_call: TRBV3-1/TRBV3-2; j_call: TRBJ1-5; d_call: .; clone_size: .
cdr3_aa: CASNSGLAYGELFF; cdr3_nt: TGTGCCAGCAACTCAGGACTAGCGTACGGGGAGCTGTTTTTT; v_call: TRBV9; j_call: TRBJ2-2; d_call: TRBD2; clone_size: .
cdr3_aa: CASGSQNYGYTF; cdr3_nt: TGCGCCAGCGGCTCTCAGAACTATGGCTACACCTTC; v_call: TRBV5-1; j_call: TRBJ1-2; d_call: .; clone_size: .
cdr3_aa: CASSSDSYGYTF; cdr3_nt: TGTGCCAGCAGCAGCGACAGCTATGGCTACACCTTC; v_call: TRBV7-2; j_call: TRBJ1-2; d_call: .; clone_size: .
cdr3_aa: CASSLVAVEGTQYF; cdr3_nt: TGCGCCAGCAGCTTGGTAGCGGTAGAAGGTACGCAGTATTTT; v_call: TRBV5-1; j_call: TRBJ2-3; d_call: .; clone_size: .
cdr3_aa: CASSEEGDRGTSPLHF; cdr3_nt: TGTGCCAGCAGCGAAGAAGGTGACAGGGGGACTTCACCCCTCCACTTT; v_call: TRBV5-4; j_call: TRBJ1-6; d_call: TRBD1; clone_size: .
cdr3_aa: CASSLTSGGYNEQFF; cdr3_nt: TGTGCCAGTAGTTTGACTAGCGGGGGTTACAATGAGCAGTTCTTC; v_call: TRBV19; j_call: TRBJ2-1; d_call: TRBD2; clone_size: .
cdr3_aa: CASSTTGSYEQYF; cdr3_nt: TGTGCCAGTAGTACAACAGGTTCCTACGAGCAGTACTTC; v_call: TRBV19; j_call: TRBJ2-7; d_call: .; clone_size: .
cdr3_aa: CASRSTLQPQHF; cdr3_nt: TGTGCCAGCAGGTCGACTCTTCAGCCCCAGCATTTT; v_call: TRBV12-3/TRBV12-4; j_call: TRBJ1-5; d_call: .; clone_size: .
cdr3_aa: CASSKGREEGLQPQHF; cdr3_nt: TGTGCCAGCAGCAAGGGGAGGGAAGAAGGGTTGCAGCCCCAGCATTTT; v_call: TRBV7-6; j_call: TRBJ1-5; d_call: .; clone_size: few
cdr3_aa: CASLRGANNQPQHF; cdr3_nt: TGTGCCAGCCTCAGAGGAGCGAACAATCAGCCCCAGCATTTT; v_call: TRBV19; j_call: TRBJ1-5; d_call: .; clone_size: few
cdr3_aa: CSASIGTDDSPLHF; cdr3_nt: TGCAGTGCTAGTATCGGGACAGATGATTCACCCCTCCACTTT; v_call: TRBV20-1; j_call: TRBJ1-6; d_call: TRBD1; clone_size: once
cdr3_aa: CASSYSGTGQETQYF; cdr3_nt: TGTGCCAGCAGCTATTCCGGGACAGGGCAAGAGACCCAGTACTTC; v_call: TRBV11-3; j_call: TRBJ2-5; d_call: TRBD1; clone_size: once
cdr3_aa: CASSITQGANEKLFF; cdr3_nt: TGTGCCAGTAGTATAACACAGGGTGCAAATGAAAAACTGTTTTTT; v_call: TRBV19; j_call: TRBJ1-4; d_call: .; clone_size: .
cdr3_aa: CASSRGSTDTQYF; cdr3_nt: TGTGCCAGCTCCCGCGGGAGTACAGATACGCAGTATTTT; v_call: TRBV18; j_call: TRBJ2-3; d_call: TRBD2; clone_size: .
cdr3_aa: CASSFPRGATHEQFF; cdr3_nt: TGTGCCAGCAGTTTCCCACGGGGGGCGACGCATGAGCAGTTCTTC; v_call: TRBV28; j_call: TRBJ2-1; d_call: .; clone_size: .
cdr3_aa: CASSVARGYGEQFF; cdr3_nt: TGTGCCAGCAGCGTAGCCAGGGGGTACGGTGAGCAGTTCTTC; v_call: TRBV9; j_call: TRBJ2-1; d_call: TRBD1; clone_size: .
cdr3_aa: CASTLASGGYTF; cdr3_nt: TGTGCCAGCACACTTGCGTCGGGTGGCTACACCTTC; v_call: TRBV13; j_call: TRBJ1-2; d_call: .; clone_size: .
cdr3_aa: CSVVEQELHRFNYGYTF; cdr3_nt: TGCAGCGTTGTGGAACAGGAGCTCCACCGTTTCAACTATGGCTACACCTTC; v_call: TRBV29-1; j_call: TRBJ1-2; d_call: .; clone_size: .
cdr3_aa: CASSLVPGWIGEAFF; cdr3_nt: TGCGCCAGCAGCTTGGTTCCAGGGTGGATTGGTGAAGCTTTCTTT; v_call: TRBV5-1; j_call: TRBJ1-1; d_call: .; clone_size: .
cdr3_aa: CATNRDSPNSPLHF; cdr3_nt: TGTGCCACAAACCGGGACAGCCCTAATTCACCCCTCCACTTT; v_call: TRBV10-3; j_call: TRBJ1-6; d_call: TRBD1; clone_size: once
cdr3_aa: CAISWTRGKSGANVLTF; cdr3_nt: TGTGCCATCAGTTGGACCCGGGGAAAATCCGGGGCCAACGTCCTGACTTTC; v_call: TRBV10-3; j_call: TRBJ2-6; d_call: .; clone_size: .
cdr3_aa: CASSLEGDSANYGYTF; cdr3_nt: TGTGCCAGCAGCTTAGAAGGGGACAGCGCTAACTATGGCTACACCTTC; v_call: TRBV7-9; j_call: TRBJ1-2; d_call: TRBD1; clone_size: .
cdr3_aa: CASRLQGASNQPQHF; cdr3_nt: TGTGCCAGCAGGCTACAGGGGGCTAGTAATCAGCCCCAGCATTTT; v_call: TRBV4-2; j_call: TRBJ1-5; d_call: TRBD1; clone_size: .
cdr3_aa: CATGQWGENEQFF; cdr3_nt: TGTGCCACCGGTCAGTGGGGGGAGAATGAGCAGTTCTTC; v_call: TRBV24-1; j_call: TRBJ2-1; d_call: .; clone_size: .
cdr3_aa: CASSQDEGQGDYGYTF; cdr3_nt: TGTGCCAGCAGCCAAGATGAGGGACAGGGTGACTATGGCTACACCTTC; v_call: TRBV3-1/TRBV3-2; j_call: TRBJ1-2; d_call: TRBD1; clone_size: .
cdr3_aa: CATSAPSPTSGRMVNEQFF; cdr3_nt: TGTGCCACCAGTGCCCCCTCCCCAACTAGCGGGAGGATGGTGAATGAGCAGTTCTTC; v_call: TRBV24-1; j_call: TRBJ2-1; d_call: TRBD2; clone_size: .
cdr3_aa: CASSLDSLYGYTF; cdr3_nt: TGTGCCAGCAGCTTGGACAGTCTCTATGGCTACACCTTC; v_call: TRBV6-5; j_call: TRBJ1-2; d_call: .; clone_size: .
cdr3_aa: CASSPGTGRGGYTF; cdr3_nt: TGTGCCAGCAGTCCCGGGACAGGGCGCGGGGGCTACACCTTC; v_call: TRBV6-5; j_call: TRBJ1-2; d_call: TRBD1; clone_size: .
cdr3_aa: CASSQGVPDTQYF; cdr3_nt: TGTGCCAGTAGCCAGGGGGTCCCAGATACGCAGTATTTT; v_call: TRBV19; j_call: TRBJ2-3; d_call: TRBD1; clone_size: .
cdr3_aa: CASSLARGPYEQYF; cdr3_nt: TGTGCCAGCAGCTTAGCCAGGGGACCCTACGAGCAGTACTTC; v_call: TRBV7-2; j_call: TRBJ2-7; d_call: .; clone_size: .
cdr3_aa: CASSFRESTEAFF; cdr3_nt: TGTGCCAGCAGTTTTAGGGAGAGCACTGAAGCTTTCTTT; v_call: TRBV12-3/TRBV12-4; j_call: TRBJ1-1; d_call: .; clone_size: once
cdr3_aa: CASSQEGSGFEKLFF; cdr3_nt: TGCGCCAGCAGCCAAGAAGGGTCAGGGTTTGAAAAACTGTTTTTT; v_call: TRBV4-1; j_call: TRBJ1-4; d_call: .; clone_size: few
cdr3_aa: CASSPTSQGGYTF; cdr3_nt: TGTGCCAGCAGCCCTACCAGTCAGGGCGGCTACACCTTC; v_call: TRBV11-2; j_call: TRBJ1-2; d_call: .; clone_size: .
cdr3_aa: CASSYHGTEQYF; cdr3_nt: TGTGCCAGCAGTTACCACGGGACTGAGCAGTACTTC; v_call: TRBV6-5; j_call: TRBJ2-7; d_call: .; clone_size: .
cdr3_aa: CASSLDLAGELFF; cdr3_nt: TGTGCCAGCAGCTTAGATCTAGCGGGGGAGCTGTTTTTT; v_call: TRBV7-2; j_call: TRBJ2-2; d_call: .; clone_size: .
cdr3_aa: CASKLLPGTHYEQYF; cdr3_nt: TGCGCCAGCAAACTTCTACCCGGGACACACTACGAGCAGTACTTC; v_call: TRBV5-1; j_call: TRBJ2-7; d_call: .; clone_size: .
cdr3_aa: CASSLVSGRADGELFF; cdr3_nt: TGTGCCAGCAGCTTAGTTAGCGGGAGGGCCGACGGGGAGCTGTTTTTT; v_call: TRBV7-9; j_call: TRBJ2-2; d_call: TRBD2; clone_size: few
cdr3_aa: CASSKVRGAVNYGYTF; cdr3_nt: TGTGCCAGCAGCAAGGTCAGGGGCGCCGTTAACTATGGCTACACCTTC; v_call: TRBV7-2; j_call: TRBJ1-2; d_call: .; clone_size: .
cdr3_aa: CASSIVGGRGTKNIQYF; cdr3_nt: TGTGCCAGTAGTATCGTTGGCGGGAGGGGAACCAAAAACATTCAGTACTTC; v_call: TRBV19; j_call: TRBJ2-4; d_call: TRBD2; clone_size: .
cdr3_aa: CASSFSGETQYF; cdr3_nt: TGTGCCAGCAGCTTTTCGGGGGAGACCCAGTACTTC; v_call: TRBV7-9; j_call: TRBJ2-5; d_call: .; clone_size: once